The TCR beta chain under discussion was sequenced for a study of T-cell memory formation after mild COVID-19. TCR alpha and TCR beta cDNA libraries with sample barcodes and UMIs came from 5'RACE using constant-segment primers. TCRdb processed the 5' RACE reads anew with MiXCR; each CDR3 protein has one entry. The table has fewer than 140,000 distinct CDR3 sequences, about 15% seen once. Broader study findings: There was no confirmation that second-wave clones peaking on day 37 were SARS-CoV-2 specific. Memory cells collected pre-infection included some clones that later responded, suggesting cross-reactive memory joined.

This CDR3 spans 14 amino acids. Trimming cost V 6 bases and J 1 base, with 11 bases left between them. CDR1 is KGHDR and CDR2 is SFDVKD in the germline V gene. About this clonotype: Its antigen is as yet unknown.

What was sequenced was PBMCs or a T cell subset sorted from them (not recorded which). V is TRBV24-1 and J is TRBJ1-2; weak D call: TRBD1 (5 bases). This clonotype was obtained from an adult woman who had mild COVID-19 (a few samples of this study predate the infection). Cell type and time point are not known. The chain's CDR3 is CATSHTGVNYGYTF. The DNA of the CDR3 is TGTGCCACCAGTCATACAGGAGTTAACTATGGCTACACCTTC.